One sample yielded the 28 T cell receptor beta chains listed below, sequenced in a study of OX40 agonist ivuxolimab in advanced cancers. Produced via immunoSEQ multiplex PCR; TCRdb's table is partial and in-frame only. The repertoire has about 50,000 clones, 84% of them found once; the top ten carry roughly 0.6%. The sequenced sample was CD4+ or CD8+ T cells sorted from blood, obtained in a trial of the OX40 agonist ivuxolimab. Receptor source: an adult with an advanced solid tumor such as melanoma, head and neck, liver or kidney cancer.

The chain carries TRBV25-1 and TRBJ1-3; 7 bases are shared with TRBD1. The CDR3 totals 16 residues. Losses at the gene ends were 3 bases for V and 2 bases for J; bases not matched to a gene: 7. Germline values: CDR1 MGHDK, CDR2 SYGVNS. CDR3 in amino acids: CASSDPRTGPGNTIYF. DNA for the CDR3: TGTGCCAGCAGTGACCCCCGGACAGGTCCTGGAAACACCATATATTTT.

The gene calls are TRBV28 and TRBJ2-5; a possible D gene is TRBD1 (7 bases). The CDR3 contains 15 residues. The V end lost 5 bases, the J end lost 5 bases, and 18 bases lay between the germline ends. In germline, CDR1 is MDHEN, CDR2 SYDVKM. This CDR3 is CASSPPEGAKETQYF. DNA of the CDR3: TGTGCCAGCAGTCCCCCGGAGGGGGCGAAGGAGACCCAGTACTTC.

The V and J genes are TRBV11-2 and TRBJ1-1; possibly TRBD1 for D (5 bases). V was clipped by 1 base and J by 1 base, with 10 bases between them. This CDR3 has 15 amino acids. Looked up from germline, CDR1 is SGHAT and CDR2 is FQNNGV. CDR3 in amino acids: CASSLGPDRNTEAFF. In DNA, the CDR3 is TGTGCCAGCAGCTTAGGCCCTGACAGGAACACTGAAGCTTTCTTT.

This chain links TRBV7-9 with TRBJ2-1, with TRBD2 identical over 12 bases. Germline CDR1 reads SEHNR; CDR2 reads FQNEAQ (reference sequence). The CDR3 contains 16 residues. V gave up 5 bases and J gave up 7 bases; unmatched junction bases: 9. The CDR3 DNA sequence: TGTGCCAGCAGCGACCCCGGACTAGCGGGACTAAATGAGCAGTTCTTC. Its protein product is CASSDPGLAGLNEQFF.

This sequence joins TRBV4-1 and TRBJ1-2, with D maybe TRBD1 (6 bases). Trimming removed 8 bases at V and 4 bases at J, with 14 bases between. The CDR3 runs to 13 residues. In germline, CDR1 is MGHRA, CDR2 YSYEKL. This CDR3 reads CASQPTGPYGYTF. DNA for the CDR3: TGCGCCAGCCAACCCACAGGGCCCTATGGCTACACCTTC.

This clone was picked up a small number of times. The gene calls are TRBV19 and TRBJ1-1; TRBD1 matches at 8 bases. The trim removed 4 bases at V and 3 bases at J, leaving 10 bases unmatched. Germline V gene sequence: CDR1 LNHDA, CDR2 SQIVND (reference sequence). CDR3 length: 16 amino acids. The CDR3 region has the DNA TGTGCCAGTAGTACTACCGGGACAGGTTGGTACACTGAAGCTTTCTTT. This sequence encodes CASSTTGTGWYTEAFF.

The chain joins TRBV19 to TRBJ2-2; 7 bases are a match to TRBD1. J lost 2 bases, V lost 9 bases, and 9 bases had no gene match. Germline V lookup: CDR1 LNHDA, CDR2 SQIVND (reference sequence). This CDR3 spans 15 amino acids. CDR3 nucleotide sequence: TGTGCCAGAAGGTCCGGGACAGAAAACACCGGGGAGCTGTTTTTT. It translates to CARRSGTENTGELFF.

The rearrangement joins TRBV5-1 to TRBJ1-3; D not certain. Germline lookup yields CDR1 SGHRS and CDR2 YFSETQ. V lost 4 bases and J lost 3, with 14 bases in between. The CDR3 runs to 15 residues. CDR3 region: CASSLTPLDGNTIYF. The CDR3 nucleotides are TGCGCCAGCAGCCTGACACCCTTGGATGGAAACACCATATATTTT.

The chain recombines TRBV11-2 with TRBJ1-2; D gene uncertain. The germline V gene encodes CDR1 SGHAT and CDR2 FQNNGV. Trimming shortened V by 0 bases and J by 6 bases, and 17 bases separated the two germline ends. The CDR3 runs to 16 residues. The CDR3 DNA follows: TGTGCCAGCAGCTTAGATCTGATAGGGTATCTTAATGGCTACACCTTC. It is translated as CASSLDLIGYLNGYTF.

The chain has TRBV6-5 and TRBJ1-6; 9 bases agree with TRBD1. This CDR3 contains 14 residues. Germline V CDR1 and CDR2: MNHEY, SVGAGI. V trimming: 5 bases; J trimming: 12 bases; junction bases outside the gene matches: 8. CDR3 sequence (DNA): TGTGCCAGCAGTAACCGGGACAGGGCGGGACCCCTCCACTTT. The encoded protein is CASSNRDRAGPLHF.

This clone was detected only once. This chain connects TRBV4-3 to TRBJ2-5, with TRBD2 matching 12 bases. V shed 4 bases and J 5 bases; nucleotides not matched to a gene: 11. The CDR3 runs to 17 residues. Germline V CDR1 and CDR2: LGHNA, YSLEER. As DNA, the CDR3 is TGCGCCAGCAGCCCGGGGCCTAGCGGGGGGGCCGAGGAGACCCAGTACTTC. This translates into CASSPGPSGGAEETQYF.

The rearrangement joins TRBV6-1 to TRBJ2-3; 12 bases agree with TRBD2. Germline V gene sequence: CDR1 MNHNS, CDR2 SASEGT. Trimming cost V 7 bases and J 5 bases; bases outside gene matches: 4. The CDR3 loop spans 14 amino acids. The CDR3 DNA reads TGTGCCAGCACTGGGACTAGCGGGCGAGATACGCAGTATTTT. Its protein is CASTGTSGRDTQYF.

This clone is medium-sized (0.01 to 0.1%) within its sample. The chain recombines TRBV19 with TRBJ1-5; D gene ambiguous. Germline CDR1 reads LNHDA; CDR2 reads SQIVND (reference sequence). Trimming removed 4 bases at V and 7 bases at J, with 8 bases between. CDR3 length: 12 amino acids. CDR3 nucleotides: TGTGCCAGTAGTACAATACAGCAGCCCCAGCATTTT. Translated: CASSTIQQPQHF.

The CDR3 spells CASTDRDNDYEQYF. The CDR3 region has the DNA TGTGCCAGCACCGACCGGGACAACGATTACGAGCAGTACTTC. The chain has TRBV6-5 and TRBJ2-7, with D perhaps TRBD1 (6 bases). Trimming pared 7 bases from V and 4 bases from J, leaving 17 bases between. The germline V gene has CDR1 MNHEY and CDR2 SVGAGI. This CDR3 has 14 amino acids.

By share, this clone counts as medium-sized. V and J are TRBV5-4 and TRBJ2-7, with no clear D. Germline-derived CDR1 and CDR2 are SGHNT and YYREEE (reference sequence). Between the trimmed V and J ends, which lost 5 bases and 4 bases, there was a span of 16 bases. The CDR3 consists of 14 residues. The CDR3 DNA reads TGTGCCAGCAGTTCCAGACTTTCCTCGTACGAGCAGTACTTC. It codes for CASSSRLSSYEQYF.

J is TRBJ1-2 and V is TRBV6-6, with 11 nucleotides matching TRBD1. Germline V gene lookup returns CDR1 MNHNY and CDR2 SVGAGI (reference sequence). V lost 5 bases, J lost 4 bases, and 6 bases stayed unmatched. The CDR3 is 15 residues long. DNA for the CDR3: TGTGCCAGCAGTAGGGACAGGGGGGCGTTCTATGGCTACACCTTC. It translates to CASSRDRGAFYGYTF.

The rearrangement uses TRBV27 and TRBJ2-5; D possibly corresponds to TRBD1 (6 bases). Germline lookup yields CDR1 MNHEY and CDR2 SMNVEV (reference sequence). This CDR3 has 14 residues. V was clipped by 6 bases and J by 2 bases, with 13 bases between them. The CDR3 DNA reads as TGTGCCAGCAGCCCCCCAGGGGCGCAAGAGACCCAGTACTTC. It translates to CASSPPGAQETQYF.

The J gene is TRBJ2-5, the V gene TRBV29-1; D possibly corresponds to TRBD1 (6 bases). The CDR3 consists of 12 residues. Germline assignment: CDR1 SQVTM and CDR2 ANQGSEA. In DNA, the CDR3 is TGCATCGAACGAATATTCCGGGACACGGGGTACTTC. This translates into CIERIFRDTGYF.

The chain links TRBV6-5 to TRBJ2-1; D uncertain. CDR3 length: 15 amino acids. The V end was cut by 0 bases, the J end by 6 bases, with 12 bases between. Looked up from germline, CDR1 is MNHEY and CDR2 is SVGAGI. CDR3 in amino acids: CASSYSFRVVNEQFF. For the CDR3, the DNA is TGTGCCAGCAGTTACTCGTTTCGCGTAGTCAATGAGCAGTTCTTC.

This clone has only a few counts. V and J are TRBV5-5 and TRBJ1-5; D not certain. Between the trimmed V and J ends, which lost 0 bases and 7 bases, there was a span of 8 bases. Per the germline V gene, CDR1 is SGHKS and CDR2 is YYEKEE (reference sequence). The CDR3 has 13 amino acids. CDR3: CASSLDSKQPQHF. DNA for the CDR3: TGTGCCAGCAGCTTGGACTCTAAGCAGCCCCAGCATTTT.

CDR3 residues: CASRPNSGTGNQPQHF. The CDR3 coding sequence is TGTGCCAGTAGGCCCAACTCCGGGACAGGGAATCAGCCCCAGCATTTT. The V gene is TRBV19, the J gene TRBJ1-5, with 9 bases identical to TRBD1. CDR1 and CDR2 (germline): LNHDA, SQIVND (reference sequence). The CDR3 contains 16 residues. Trimming at V came to 6 bases and at J to 4 bases, leaving 10 bases not matched to a gene.

The chain is built from TRBV5-6 and TRBJ2-1, with unresolved D. The CDR3 sequence is 14 residues long. Germline assignment: CDR1 SGHDT and CDR2 YYEEEE. Trimming took 4 bases from V and 7 from J, leaving 15 bases between them. The CDR3 DNA is TGTGCCAGCAGCCCCGTTGGGATTTCGAATGAGCAGTTCTTC. It yields the protein CASSPVGISNEQFF.

The chain is built from TRBV7-6 and TRBJ2-5, with D maybe TRBD1 (7 bases). Between the trimmed V and J ends, which lost 2 bases and 3 bases, there was a span of 16 bases. CDR3 size: 16 residues. CDR1 SGHVS and CDR2 FNYEAQ come from the germline V gene. The CDR3 loop reads CASSLRGPGDEETQYF. The CDR3 DNA follows: TGTGCCAGCAGCTTAAGGGGGCCGGGGGATGAAGAGACCCAGTACTTC.

The CDR3 DNA reads TGTGCCAGCGGCAGGACTGCTTTCTTT. Translating gives CASGRTAFF. V and J are TRBV11-2 and TRBJ1-1; D is unresolved. The CDR3 is 9 residues long. From germline, CDR1 is SGHAT and CDR2 FQNNGV. Trimming took off 8 bases at V and 11 bases at J, with 9 bases between the two ends.

The J gene is TRBJ1-2, the V gene TRBV28, with 9 bases fitting TRBD1. This CDR3 spans 15 amino acids. V was clipped by 4 bases and J by 1 base; unmatched bases: 4. Germline V gene sequence: CDR1 MDHEN, CDR2 SYDVKM. CDR3 loop: CASSSTGGDNYGYTF. The CDR3, as DNA: TGTGCCAGCAGTTCGACAGGGGGTGATAACTATGGCTACACCTTC.

The chain uses TRBV4-2 and TRBJ2-6; D is undetermined. Germline CDR1 and CDR2: LGHNA and YNFKEQ. Between the trimmed V and J ends, which lost 1 base and 3 bases, there was a span of 13 bases. The CDR3 runs to 17 residues. CDR3 in DNA: TGTGCCAGCAGCCAAGGGGGTAGGGCAGGTGGGGCCAACGTCCTGACTTTC. Its protein is CASSQGGRAGGANVLTF.

The V and J genes are TRBV19 and TRBJ2-2, with a tentative D call TRBD2 (6 bases). Trimming took off 6 bases at V and 0 bases at J, with 14 bases between the two ends. This CDR3 spans 16 amino acids. CDR1 LNHDA and CDR2 SQIVND come from the germline V gene (reference sequence). The CDR3 sequence is CASSPAGGSNTGELFF. Written as DNA, the CDR3 is TGTGCCAGTAGCCCCGCCGGAGGGTCGAACACCGGGGAGCTGTTTTTT.

The V call is TRBV28, the J call TRBJ2-4; D unresolved. Per the germline V gene, CDR1 is MDHEN and CDR2 is SYDVKM. Trimming pared 3 bases from V and 0 bases from J, leaving 12 bases between. This CDR3 comprises 16 residues. CDR3 in DNA: TGTGCCAGCAGTTTGGCTTCTATCCTAGCCAAAAACATTCAGTACTTC. This sequence encodes CASSLASILAKNIQYF.